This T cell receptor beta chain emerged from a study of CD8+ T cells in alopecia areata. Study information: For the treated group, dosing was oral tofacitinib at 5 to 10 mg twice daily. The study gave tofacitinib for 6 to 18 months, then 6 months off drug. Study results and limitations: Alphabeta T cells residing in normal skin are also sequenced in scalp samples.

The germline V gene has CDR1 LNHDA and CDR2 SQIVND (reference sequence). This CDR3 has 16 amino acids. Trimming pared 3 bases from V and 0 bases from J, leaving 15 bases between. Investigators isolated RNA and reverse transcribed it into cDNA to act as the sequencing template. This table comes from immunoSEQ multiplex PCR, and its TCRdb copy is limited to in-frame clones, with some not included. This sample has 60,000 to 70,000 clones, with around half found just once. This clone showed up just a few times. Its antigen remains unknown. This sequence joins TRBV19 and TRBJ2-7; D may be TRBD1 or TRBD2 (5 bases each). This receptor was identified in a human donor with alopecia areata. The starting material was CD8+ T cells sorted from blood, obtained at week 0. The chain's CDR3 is CASSMIGTVSSYEQYF. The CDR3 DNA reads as TGTGCCAGTAGTATGATCGGGACGGTTAGCTCCTACGAGCAGTACTTC.